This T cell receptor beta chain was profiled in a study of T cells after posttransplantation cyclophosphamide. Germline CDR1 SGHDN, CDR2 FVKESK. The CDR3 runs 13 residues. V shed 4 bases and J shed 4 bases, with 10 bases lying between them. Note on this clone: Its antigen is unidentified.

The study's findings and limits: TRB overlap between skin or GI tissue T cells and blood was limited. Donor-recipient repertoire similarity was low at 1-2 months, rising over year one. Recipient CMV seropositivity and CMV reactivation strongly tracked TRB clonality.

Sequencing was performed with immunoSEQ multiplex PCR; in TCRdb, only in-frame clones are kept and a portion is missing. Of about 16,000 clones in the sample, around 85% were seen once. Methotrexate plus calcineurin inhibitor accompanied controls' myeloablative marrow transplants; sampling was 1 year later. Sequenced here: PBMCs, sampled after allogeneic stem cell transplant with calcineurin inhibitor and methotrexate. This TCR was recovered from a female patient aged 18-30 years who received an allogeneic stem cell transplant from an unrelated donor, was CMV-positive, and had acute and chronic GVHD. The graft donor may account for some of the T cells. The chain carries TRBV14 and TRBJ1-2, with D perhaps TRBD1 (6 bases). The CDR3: CASSLARGYGYTF. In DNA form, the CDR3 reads TGTGCCAGCAGCCTCGCCAGGGGCTATGGCTACACCTTC.